This T cell receptor beta chain was sequenced for a study of identifying expanded T cells in peripheral blood. Whole-study findings and limits: Roughly 2-week clone count variance significantly increased as total template count grew. About 1.2 clones differed between technical replicates, versus around 15 and 19 over time.

Clones were read by immunoSEQ multiplex PCR, and TCRdb kept only the in-frame ones, dropping some. Of tens of thousands of clones detected, roughly 90% appear once; the ten largest clones hold approximately 2.8%. The table lists this clone with a few counts. Its specificity is not known. Collection occurred without any documented infections or immune events in donors. V lost 7 bases and J 1 base, leaving 4 bases between the germline ends. CDR3 size: 11 residues. From germline, CDR1 is MDHEN and CDR2 SYDVKM. The chain employs TRBV28 and TRBJ2-5; D is uncertain. This clonotype originated in a person aged 18 to 70 in good health. The source material was blood. The CDR3 loop is CASNSQETQYF. The CDR3 nucleotides are TGTGCCAGCAACAGCCAAGAGACCCAGTACTTC.